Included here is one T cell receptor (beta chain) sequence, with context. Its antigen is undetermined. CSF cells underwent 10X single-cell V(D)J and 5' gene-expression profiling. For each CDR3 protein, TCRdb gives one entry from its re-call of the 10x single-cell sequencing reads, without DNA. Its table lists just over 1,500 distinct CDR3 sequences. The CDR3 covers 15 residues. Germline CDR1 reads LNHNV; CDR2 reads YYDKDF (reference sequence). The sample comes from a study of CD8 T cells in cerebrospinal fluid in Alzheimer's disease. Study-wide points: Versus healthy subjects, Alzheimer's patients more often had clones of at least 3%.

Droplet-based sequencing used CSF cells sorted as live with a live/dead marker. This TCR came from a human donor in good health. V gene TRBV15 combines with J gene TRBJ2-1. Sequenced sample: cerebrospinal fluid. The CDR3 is CATSREPRYNNEQFF.